This is a list of T cell receptor beta chains from one sample in a study of shared clonotypes between healthy human individuals. Data came from immunoSEQ multiplex PCR; TCRdb stores just in-frame clones and leaves some out. Of about 1 million clones in the sample, around three quarters were seen once. Sequencing was carried out using memory CD4+ T cells from PBMCs. Receptors originate from a man between 18 and 29 years old in good health. Some clones in this sample may be carry-over from other donors' samples. The CDR3 runs from the conserved cysteine through the conserved F or W. A D gene is named only where the DNA matches it firmly. For some rows the clone size is stated as once, few or many, or as a class when expanded; others skip it.

j_gene: TRBJ2-3; abundance: .; d_gene: TRBD1; v_gene: TRBV29-1; CDR3nt: TGCAGCGTGCCACGGACAGGGATCACAGATACGCAGTATTTT; CDR3aa: CSVPRTGITDTQYF
j_gene: TRBJ2-7; abundance: .; d_gene: .; v_gene: TRBV6-6; CDR3nt: TGTGCCAGCAGTTACTCGACGTCTTCCTACGAGCAGTACTTC; CDR3aa: CASSYSTSSYEQYF
j_gene: TRBJ2-2; abundance: .; d_gene: .; v_gene: TRBV28; CDR3nt: TGTGCCAGCAGTTTACCGCCCAGCGGGGAGCTGTTTTTT; CDR3aa: CASSLPPSGELFF
j_gene: TRBJ2-7; abundance: .; d_gene: .; v_gene: TRBV4-1; CDR3nt: TGCGCCAGCAGCCAAGAGGCGGCGGTTTCCTACGAGCAGTACTTC; CDR3aa: CASSQEAAVSYEQYF
j_gene: TRBJ2-7; abundance: once; d_gene: TRBD2; v_gene: TRBV28; CDR3nt: TGTGCCAGCAAAGGACTAGCAGCGCAGTACTTC; CDR3aa: CASKGLAAQYF
j_gene: TRBJ1-5; abundance: .; d_gene: .; v_gene: TRBV7-2; CDR3nt: TGTGCCAGCAGCCTCCGATCGGGGGAGGGGCAGCCCCAGCATTTT; CDR3aa: CASSLRSGEGQPQHF
j_gene: TRBJ1-5; abundance: .; d_gene: TRBD1; v_gene: TRBV6-1; CDR3nt: TGTGCCAGCAGTTGGGGACAGGGGAGCAATCAGCCCCAGCATTTT; CDR3aa: CASSWGQGSNQPQHF
j_gene: TRBJ1-1; abundance: .; d_gene: .; v_gene: TRBV5-4; CDR3nt: TGTGCCAGCAGCCCGACGGGGGCTGGGACTGAAGCTTTCTTT; CDR3aa: CASSPTGAGTEAFF
j_gene: TRBJ2-5; abundance: .; d_gene: .; v_gene: TRBV25-1; CDR3nt: TGTGCCAGCAGTCCCTCCCCACCACCTTTCCAAGAGACCCAGTACTTC; CDR3aa: CASSPSPPPFQETQYF
j_gene: TRBJ1-5; abundance: .; d_gene: TRBD1; v_gene: TRBV19; CDR3nt: TGTGCCAGTAGTATGAGGGACAGGGGGAAGGGCAATCAGCCCCAGCATTTT; CDR3aa: CASSMRDRGKGNQPQHF
j_gene: TRBJ1-3; abundance: few; d_gene: .; v_gene: TRBV5-1; CDR3nt: TGCGCCAGCAGCTTGGGGGGCTCCTCTGGAAACACCATATATTTT; CDR3aa: CASSLGGSSGNTIYF
j_gene: TRBJ2-7; abundance: .; d_gene: .; v_gene: TRBV28; CDR3nt: TGTGCCAGCAGTTATGGGGCGACCCGGGAGCAGTACTTC; CDR3aa: CASSYGATREQYF
j_gene: TRBJ1-2; abundance: .; d_gene: .; v_gene: TRBV10-3; CDR3nt: TGTGCCATCAGTGAAAGGCAGACTCGTTCTGGTAACTATGGCTACACCTTC; CDR3aa: CAISERQTRSGNYGYTF
j_gene: TRBJ2-3; abundance: .; d_gene: .; v_gene: TRBV5-1; CDR3nt: TGCGCCAGCAGCTTGGAGTCCCAGACGCAGTATTTT; CDR3aa: CASSLESQTQYF
j_gene: TRBJ1-1; abundance: .; d_gene: TRBD1; v_gene: TRBV11-2; CDR3nt: TGTGCCAGCAGCTCACTTACAGGGGTTTTGAACACTGAAGCTTTCTTT; CDR3aa: CASSSLTGVLNTEAFF
j_gene: TRBJ2-5; abundance: few; d_gene: .; v_gene: TRBV18; CDR3nt: TGTGCCAGCTCAAGCAACCAAGAGACCCAGTACTTC; CDR3aa: CASSSNQETQYF